Listed here are 24 T cell receptor beta chains from one sample, sequenced in a study of T cell responses to AZD1222 COVID-19 vaccine (dated by TCRdb to 2020 to 2023). Library creation used the immunoSEQ multiplex PCR assay. Drawn from immuneACCESS, this table holds only the in-frame rearrangements with V and J called that TCRdb kept. Clones are partly lost; checked studies trace under half to an unresolved V gene and leave the rest unexplained. Recorded for this sample are around 95,000 clones; less than 90% of them occurred a single time. Around 1.8% of the sample goes to the ten largest clones. The time point label for this specimen denotes: baseline before first vaccination. The sample here was peripheral blood, taken on day 0 of AZD1222 vaccination. These receptors were collected from an adult in good health.

The chain employs TRBV6-1 and TRBJ1-5; the D gene is possibly TRBD1 (6 bases). This CDR3 is 15 amino acids long. V lost 1 base and J 7 bases, leaving 14 bases between the germline ends. From germline, CDR1 is MNHNS and CDR2 SASEGT. The CDR3 nucleotides read TGTGCCAGCAGTGAAGGAACAGGGTTAATACAGCCCCAGCATTTT. Translating it yields CASSEGTGLIQPQHF.

V and J are TRBV9 and TRBJ2-1; D may be TRBD1 (6 bases). CDR3 length: 12 residues. Germline assignment: CDR1 SGDLS and CDR2 YYNGEE. V was cut by 3 bases and J by 10 bases, with 11 bases left in between. The DNA for the CDR3 is TGTGCCAGCAGCGAACAAACAGGGGAGCAGTTCTTC. Translating gives CASSEQTGEQFF.

The chain has TRBV7-2 and TRBJ2-4; no clear D gene. CDR3 size: 15 residues. Per the germline V gene, CDR1 is SGHTA and CDR2 is FQGNSA. Trimming stripped 1 base from V and 6 bases from J, with 13 bases between. The CDR3 region is CASSLEVHSGNIQYF. The CDR3 DNA reads TGTGCCAGCAGCTTAGAGGTTCATAGTGGAAACATTCAGTACTTC.

The rearrangement uses TRBV9 and TRBJ1-1; 7 bases align to TRBD1. This CDR3 is built from 15 residues. CDR1 and CDR2 from the germline V gene are SGDLS and YYNGEE. J was trimmed by 1 base and V by 4 bases; bases with no gene match: 7. In nucleotides, the CDR3 is TGTGCCAGCAGCATCAGCTGGACAGGGAACACTGAAGCTTTCTTT. Translating gives CASSISWTGNTEAFF.

The table lists this clone with a count of one. The chain couples TRBV18 to TRBJ2-7, with TRBD2 matching 7 bases. The germline V gene encodes CDR1 KGHSH and CDR2 LQKENI. CDR3 length equals 14 residues. After removal of 4 bases from V and 3 bases from J, the junction contained 6 bases not matched to a gene. The CDR3 DNA follows: TGTGCCAGCTCACACCGGGAGGTGGGCTACGAGCAGTACTTC. Encoded protein: CASSHREVGYEQYF. Full variable domain (missing parts from reference TRBV18 and TRBJ2-7): NAGVMQNPRHLVRRRGQEARLRCSPMKGHSHVYWYRQLPEEGLKFMVYLQKENIIDESGMPKERFSAEFPKEGPSILRIQQVVRGDSAAYFCASSHREVGYEQYFGPGTRLTVT.

CDR3 bases: TGTGCCAGCAGAGCTAGCGGGAGTTACAATGAGCAGTTCTTC. Its protein product is CASRASGSYNEQFF. V usage is TRBV11-2 and J usage is TRBJ2-1; 10 bases align to TRBD2. J lost 4 bases, V lost 6 bases, and 3 bases had no gene match. This CDR3 is built from 14 residues. The germline V gene encodes CDR1 SGHAT and CDR2 FQNNGV.

The chain recombines TRBV3-1 (or the pseudogene TRBV3-2) with TRBJ2-7; D possibly corresponds to TRBD2 (6 bases). The CDR3 is 14 residues long. Between the trimmed V and J ends, which lost 1 base and 5 bases, there was a span of 12 bases. Germline CDR1 is LGHDT and CDR2 is YNNKEL (reference sequence). The CDR3 bases are TGTGCCAGCAGCCAAGCGGGAGTGGTCGACGAGCAGTACTTC. Its protein is CASSQAGVVDEQYF.

The genes are TRBV5-1 and TRBJ2-1; 10 nucleotides agree with TRBD1. The ends lost 3 bases at V and 5 bases at J; junction bases unmatched: 5. CDR1 is SGHRS, CDR2 YFSETQ, per germline. The CDR3 totals 15 residues. The CDR3 loop reads CASSSGGTGDNEQFF. The CDR3 bases are TGCGCCAGCAGCTCGGGAGGGACAGGGGACAATGAGCAGTTCTTC.

This rearrangement joins TRBV28 to TRBJ1-2; TRBD1 agrees at 7 bases. The length of the CDR3 is 13 residues. Per germline, CDR1 MDHEN and CDR2 SYDVKM. With 8 bases clipped from V and 10 bases from J, the junction kept 13 bases outside the gene matches. The CDR3 region has the DNA TGTGCCAGCCAAAAACAGGGGATATCATACTACACCTTC. It yields the protein CASQKQGISYYTF.

This clone has just one count. The chain recombines TRBV5-1 with TRBJ2-1, with TRBD1 as a possible D gene (6 bases). The germline V gene has CDR1 SGHRS and CDR2 YFSETQ. The CDR3 spans 18 residues. Trimming removed 4 bases at V and 8 bases at J, with 28 bases between. CDR3 amino acids: CASSAPESGTGFGDEQFF. The CDR3 DNA sequence: TGCGCCAGCAGCGCGCCTGAAAGCGGTACAGGGTTTGGGGATGAGCAGTTCTTC.

The chain is built from TRBV7-9 and TRBJ2-1, with 11 bases fitting TRBD2. Germline-derived CDR1 and CDR2 are SEHNR and FQNEAQ (reference sequence). V lost 5 bases, J lost 2 bases, and 5 bases stayed unmatched. The CDR3 extends over 16 amino acids. Here the CDR3 DNA reads TGTGCCAGCAGCGCCTTGACTAGCGGGACCTACAATGAGCAGTTCTTC. It is translated as CASSALTSGTYNEQFF.

The chain carries TRBV7-6 and TRBJ1-6; tentative D call: TRBD1 (6 bases). Trimming cost V 0 bases and J 8 bases, with 11 bases left between them. This CDR3 is 15 amino acids long. Germline V gene data show CDR1 as SGHVS and CDR2 as FNYEAQ. The CDR3, as DNA: TGTGCCAGCAGCTTAGCACAGGGTGGCTATTCACCCCTCCACTTT. Its protein product is CASSLAQGGYSPLHF. Based on the CDR3 plus reference TRBV7-6 and TRBJ1-6, the full variable domain is GAGVSQSPRYKVTKRGQDVALRCDPISGHVSLYWYRQALGQGPEFLTYFNYEAQQDKSGLPNDRFSAERPEGSISTLTIQRTEQRDSAMYRCASSLAQGGYSPLHFGNGTRLTVT.

V is TRBV5-8 and J is TRBJ2-3; 8 bases are a match to TRBD1. CDR1 and CDR2 (germline): SGHTS, YDEGEE. This CDR3 is 15 amino acids long. The V segment lost 2 bases and the J segment 3 bases; nucleotides outside the gene matches: 5. The CDR3, as DNA: TGTGCCAGCAGCTTCCCGGGACAGGATACAGATACGCAGTATTTT. This codes for CASSFPGQDTDTQYF.

The chain recombines TRBV5-4 with TRBJ2-7; no reliable D call. V dropped 4 bases and J dropped 6 bases, with 11 bases sitting between them. The CDR3 contains 12 residues. The germline gives CDR1 SGHNT, CDR2 YYREEE (reference sequence). CDR3 region: CASSLGSSEQYF. The CDR3 bases are TGTGCCAGCAGCCTGGGCAGCAGCGAGCAGTACTTC.

This chain links TRBV15 with TRBJ1-6, with 9 bases matching TRBD1. The germline V gene encodes CDR1 LNHNV and CDR2 YYDKDF (reference sequence). The V and J ends lost 3 bases and 9 bases, in that order; junction bases with no gene match: 6. This CDR3 region has 15 residues. CDR3 bases: TGTGCCACCAGCAGGTCGACAGGGGGTGGTTCACCCCTCCACTTT. This sequence encodes CATSRSTGGGSPLHF.

The chain couples TRBV23-1 to TRBJ2-2, with a weak D call TRBD2 (5 bases). TRBV23-1 is an ORF; its function is uncertain. There are 21 residues in the CDR3. V lost 2 bases, J lost 3 bases, and 28 bases lay in between. CDR3 loop: CASSQPLKIYKGATDTGELFF. CDR3 coding DNA: TGCGCCAGCAGTCAACCCTTGAAGATCTATAAGGGAGCGACGGACACCGGGGAGCTGTTTTTT.

This chain uses TRBV19 with TRBJ1-2, with a possible D match to TRBD1 (6 bases). V was shortened by 7 bases and J by 4 bases, with 10 bases between the two germline ends. This CDR3 is built from 12 residues. Germline-derived CDR1 and CDR2 are LNHDA and SQIVND (reference sequence). The CDR3 spells CASTTGSYGYTF. In DNA, the CDR3 is TGTGCCAGTACCACAGGGTCCTATGGCTACACCTTC.

CDR3 loop: CASSLIDRVNTEAFF. The DNA for the CDR3 is TGCGCCAGCAGCCTTATCGACAGGGTCAACACTGAAGCTTTCTTT. The V call is TRBV5-1, the J call TRBJ1-1, with 7 bases that match TRBD1. CDR3 length equals 15 residues. V trimming: 4 bases; J trimming: 2 bases; junction bases outside the gene matches: 8. Germline CDR1 is SGHRS and CDR2 is YFSETQ.

The CDR3 region is CASSQNPLQYRSGANVLTF. DNA of the CDR3: TGCGCCAGCAGCCAAAATCCCCTCCAATACCGCTCTGGGGCCAACGTCCTGACTTTC. The chain has TRBV4-1 and TRBJ2-6; D remains unclear. CDR3 size: 19 residues. Trimming took off 2 bases at V and 0 bases at J, with 17 bases between the two ends. The V gene's germline CDR1 is MGHRA and CDR2 YSYEKL.

This sequence joins TRBV4-3 and TRBJ1-2; D is unclear. V gave up 8 bases and J gave up 5 bases, with 12 bases separating them. The CDR3 runs 12 residues. Germline CDR1 and CDR2: LGHNA and YSLEER. For the CDR3, the DNA is TGCGCCAGCTACGACCCTCATTATGGCTACACCTTC. Protein product: CASYDPHYGYTF.

The chain joins TRBV6-2 or TRBV6-3 to TRBJ1-5; no reliable D call. CDR3 length equals 13 residues. CDR1 is MNHEY and CDR2 is SVGEGT in the germline V gene. V shed 1 base and J shed 7 bases, with 8 bases lying between them. The CDR3 region is CASSYYREQPQHF. The CDR3 bases are TGTGCCAGCAGTTACTACCGGGAGCAGCCCCAGCATTTT.

V gene TRBV6-2 or TRBV6-3 combines with J gene TRBJ2-7; the D gene is possibly TRBD1 (6 bases). Trimming shortened V by 6 bases and J by 5 bases, and 14 bases separated the two germline ends. Germline CDR1 reads MNHEY; CDR2 reads SVGEGT. CDR3 length equals 13 residues. Here the CDR3 reads CASRPTGSNEQYF. In nucleotides, the CDR3 is TGTGCCAGCAGACCTACAGGGTCCAACGAGCAGTACTTC.

The rearrangement joins TRBV30 to TRBJ2-7; 10 bases agree with TRBD2. J lost 3 bases, V lost 4 bases, and 6 bases had no gene match. CDR3 size: 14 residues. Germline V gene lookup returns CDR1 GTSNPN and CDR2 SVGIG (reference sequence). CDR3 sequence (DNA): TGTGCCTGGAAACGCGTAGCGGGGGGCTACGAGCAGTACTTC. Encoded protein: CAWKRVAGGYEQYF. Variable domain in full (rest from reference TRBV30 and TRBJ2-7): SQTIHQWPATLVQPVGSPLSLECTVEGTSNPNLYWYRQAAGRGLQLLFYSVGIGQISSEVPQNLSASRPQDRQFILSSKKLLLSDSGFYLCAWKRVAGGYEQYFGPGTRLTVT.

The chain joins TRBV10-1 to TRBJ2-1, with 11 bases matching TRBD2. Trimming at V came to 0 bases and at J to 1 base, leaving 5 bases not matched to a gene. This CDR3 is 18 amino acids long. CDR1 WNHNN and CDR2 SYGVQD come from the germline V gene (reference sequence). The CDR3 nucleotides are TGCGCCAGCAGTGAGTCGGACTCTAGCGGGAGGTCCTACAATGAGCAGTTCTTC. Residues: CASSESDSSGRSYNEQFF.